A selection of T cell receptor beta chains follows, all from one sample in a study of T-cell reconstitution after alpha-beta-depleted transplantation in children. TCRdb reanalysed the PCR reads using MiXCR and keeps one entry per CDR3 protein. The repertoire holds 100,000 to 120,000 distinct CDR3 sequences, with about 9.4% as singletons. This sample comprised PBMCs from the stem cell graft donor, obtained from the stem cell graft. Receptors originate from a human donor who donated a stem cell graft to a child with acute lymphoblastic leukemia. Both conserved end residues are part of each CDR3. A D gene is named only where the DNA matches it firmly. Rows may omit the clone size; those that give it use once, few, many or a size class.

NA,NA,TRBJ1-5,TRBV3-1,CAFGPGGGNQPQHF,NA
NA,many,TRBJ2-7,TRBV30,CAWSSGGYEQYF,TGTGCCTGGAGTTCCGGGGGCTACGAGCAGTACTTC
NA,many,TRBJ2-6,TRBV10-2,CASGPLTASGSGANVLTF,TGCGCCAGCGGGCCCCTGACAGCCTCTGGGTCTGGGGCCAACGTCCTGACTTTC
NA,NA,TRBJ1-2,TRBV7-2,CASSPDSLYGYTF,TGTGCCAGCAGCCCGGACAGCCTCTATGGCTACACCTTC
NA,many,TRBJ1-5,TRBV20-1,CSARGTGNQPQHF,TGCAGTGCTAGAGGGACAGGCAATCAGCCCCAGCATTTT
NA,many,TRBJ2-7,TRBV10-2,CASRDVRSYEQYF,TGCGCCAGCCGGGACGTCCGCTCCTACGAGCAGTACTTC
TRBD2,many,TRBJ2-1,TRBV3-1,CASSFLAGLSYNEQFF,TGTGCCAGCAGCTTCCTAGCGGGGCTCTCCTACAATGAGCAGTTCTTC
TRBD2,few,TRBJ2-4,TRBV11-1,CASSPSGYSGTAKNIQYF,TGTGCCAGCAGTCCTAGCGGTTACAGCGGGACAGCCAAAAACATTCAGTACTTC
NA,many,TRBJ1-6,TRBV2,CASKAGRDSPLHF,TGTGCCAGCAAGGCAGGGAGGGATTCACCCCTCCACTTT
TRBD2,many,TRBJ2-3,TRBV7-8,CASRKTRVAGSTDTQYF,TGTGCCAGCAGAAAAACACGGGTAGCGGGATCCACAGATACGCAGTATTTT
NA,many,TRBJ2-7,TRBV6-2/TRBV6-3,CASTRQGNEQYF,TGTGCCAGCACCCGCCAGGGTAACGAGCAGTACTTC
NA,many,TRBJ2-1,TRBV20-1,CSARDIKIVYNEQFF,TGCAGTGCTAGAGATATAAAGATTGTGTACAATGAGCAGTTCTTC
NA,many,TRBJ2-2,TRBV20-1,CSARNRNTGELFF,TGCAGTGCTAGAAACAGGAACACCGGGGAGCTGTTTTTT
TRBD1,many,TRBJ2-2,TRBV5-1,CASSPGQMNTGELFF,TGCGCCAGCAGCCCGGGACAGATGAACACCGGGGAGCTGTTTTTT
NA,many,TRBJ2-2,TRBV6-1,CASSAPRGATGELFF,TGTGCCAGCAGTGCGCCTAGAGGGGCCACCGGGGAGCTGTTTTTT
TRBD2,many,TRBJ2-5,TRBV4-2,CASSQGSSGRMETQYF,TGTGCCAGCAGCCAAGGTTCAAGCGGGAGGATGGAGACCCAGTACTTC
NA,many,TRBJ2-6,TRBV5-1,CASSTLPSGANVLTF,TGCGCCAGCAGCACACTCCCCTCTGGGGCCAACGTCCTGACTTTC
NA,NA,TRBJ2-5,TRBV4-3,CASSQDLTLWETQYF,TGCGCCAGCAGCCAAGATCTGACATTGTGGGAGACCCAGTACTTC
NA,many,TRBJ1-1,TRBV7-3,CASSLTGGAPEAFF,TGTGCCAGCAGCTTAACGGGAGGGGCTCCCGAAGCTTTCTTT
TRBD1,few,TRBJ2-3,TRBV5-4,CASSQDRTSTDTQYF,TGTGCCAGCAGCCAGGACAGGACTAGCACAGATACGCAGTATTTT
TRBD1,many,TRBJ2-3,TRBV29-1,CSVSSGGVDTQYF,TGCAGCGTTAGTTCAGGGGGCGTAGATACGCAGTATTTT
NA,many,TRBJ2-5,TRBV7-6,CASSPSGLETQYF,TGTGCCAGCAGCCCCTCCGGCCTAGAGACCCAGTACTTC
TRBD2,many,TRBJ2-1,TRBV18,CASSRVTLAGIYNEQFF,TGTGCCAGCTCACGAGTCACCTTAGCGGGGATCTACAATGAGCAGTTCTTC
TRBD1,many,TRBJ2-6,TRBV6-4,CASSDGTGGSGANVLTF,TGTGCCAGCAGTGACGGGACAGGGGGCTCTGGGGCCAACGTCCTGACTTTC
TRBD1,many,TRBJ1-4,TRBV5-6,CASSWNRGSNEKLFF,TGTGCCAGCAGCTGGAACAGGGGCTCTAATGAAAAACTGTTTTTT
TRBD1,many,TRBJ1-4,TRBV20-1,CSARVQGAGEKLFF,TGCAGTGCTCGAGTTCAGGGGGCAGGGGAAAAACTGTTTTTT
NA,many,TRBJ2-2,TRBV4-3,CASSSRGLPFTGELFF,TGCGCCAGCAGCAGTAGGGGACTCCCCTTCACCGGGGAGCTGTTTTTT